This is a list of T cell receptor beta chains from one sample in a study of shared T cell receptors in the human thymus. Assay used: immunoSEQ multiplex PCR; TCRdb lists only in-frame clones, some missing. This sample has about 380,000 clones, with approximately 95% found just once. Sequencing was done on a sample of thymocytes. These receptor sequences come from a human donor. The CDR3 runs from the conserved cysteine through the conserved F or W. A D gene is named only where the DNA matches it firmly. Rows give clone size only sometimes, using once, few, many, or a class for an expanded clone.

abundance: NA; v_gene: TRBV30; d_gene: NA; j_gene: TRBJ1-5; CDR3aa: CAWSPPSRGLLLYSNQPQHF; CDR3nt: TGTGCCTGGAGTCCCCCAAGCAGGGGTCTCCTACTTTATAGCAATCAGCCCCAGCATTTT
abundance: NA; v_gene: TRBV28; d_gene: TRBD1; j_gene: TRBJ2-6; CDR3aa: CASSTTRIRGPYISGANVLTF; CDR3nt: TGTGCCAGCAGTACCACACGCATCAGGGGGCCATATATCTCTGGGGCCAACGTCCTGACTTTC
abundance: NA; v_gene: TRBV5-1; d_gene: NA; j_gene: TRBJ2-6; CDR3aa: CASSATTGRSGANVLTF; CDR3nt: TGCGCCAGCAGCGCGACGACAGGTCGCTCTGGGGCCAACGTCCTGACTTTC
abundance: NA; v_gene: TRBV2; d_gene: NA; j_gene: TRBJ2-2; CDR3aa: CASSDQVLWTGELFF; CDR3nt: TGTGCCAGCAGTGACCAGGTTTTGTGGACCGGGGAGCTGTTTTTT
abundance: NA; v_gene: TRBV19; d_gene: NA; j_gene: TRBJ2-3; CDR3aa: CASSGRANTQYF; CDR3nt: TGTGCCAGTAGTGGCAGGGCAAATACGCAGTATTTT
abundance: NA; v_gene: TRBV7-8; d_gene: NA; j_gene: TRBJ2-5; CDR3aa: CASSLGLVEETQYF; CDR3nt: TGTGCCAGCAGCTTAGGACTAGTCGAAGAGACCCAGTACTTC
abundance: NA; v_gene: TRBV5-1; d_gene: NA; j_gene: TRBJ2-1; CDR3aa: CASSWGPGYNEQFF; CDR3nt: TGCGCCAGCAGCTGGGGCCCAGGCTACAATGAGCAGTTCTTC
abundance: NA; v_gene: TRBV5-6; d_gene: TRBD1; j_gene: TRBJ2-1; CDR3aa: CASAGSGGANEQFF; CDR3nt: TGTGCCAGCGCGGGCTCAGGGGGAGCCAATGAGCAGTTCTTC
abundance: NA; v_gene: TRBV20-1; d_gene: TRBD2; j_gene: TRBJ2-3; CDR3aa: CSAPTSGTQYF; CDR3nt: TGCAGTGCTCCGACTAGCGGTACGCAGTATTTT
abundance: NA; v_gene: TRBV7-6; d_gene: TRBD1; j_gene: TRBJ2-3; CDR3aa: CASSLGLTGQPSTDTQYF; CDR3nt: TGTGCCAGCAGCTTAGGGCTAACGGGACAGCCTAGCACAGATACGCAGTATTTT
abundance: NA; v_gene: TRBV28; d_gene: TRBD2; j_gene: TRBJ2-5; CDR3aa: CASPPVVAGPQETQYF; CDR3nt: TGTGCCAGCCCACCTGTGGTAGCGGGACCGCAAGAGACCCAGTACTTC
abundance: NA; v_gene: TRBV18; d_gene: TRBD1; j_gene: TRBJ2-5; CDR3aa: CASSPPDRDKETQYF; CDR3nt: TGTGCCAGCTCACCACCGGACAGGGACAAAGAGACCCAGTACTTC
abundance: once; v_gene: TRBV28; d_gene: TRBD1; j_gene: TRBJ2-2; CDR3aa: CASSLGQGMGGELFF; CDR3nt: TGTGCCAGCAGTTTAGGACAGGGAATGGGCGGGGAGCTGTTTTTT
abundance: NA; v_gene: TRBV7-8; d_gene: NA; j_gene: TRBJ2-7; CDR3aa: CASSLGQPPLSYEQYF; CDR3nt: TGTGCCAGCAGCTTAGGGCAGCCTCCTCTCTCCTACGAGCAGTACTTC
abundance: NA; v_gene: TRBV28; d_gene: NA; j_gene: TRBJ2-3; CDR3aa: CASSFIPHRQNTDTQYF; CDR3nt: TGTGCCAGCAGTTTTATCCCTCATCGACAGAACACAGATACGCAGTATTTT
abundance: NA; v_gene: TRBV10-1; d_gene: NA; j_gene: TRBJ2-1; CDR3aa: CASSDGLRKTSPENEQFF; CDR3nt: TGCGCCAGCAGTGACGGACTCCGGAAGACGAGCCCTGAGAATGAGCAGTTCTTC
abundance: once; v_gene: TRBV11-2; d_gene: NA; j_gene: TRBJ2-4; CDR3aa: CASSQGGRSLKNIQYF; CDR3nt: TGTGCCAGCAGCCAGGGGGGCAGAAGTCTCAAAAACATTCAGTACTTC
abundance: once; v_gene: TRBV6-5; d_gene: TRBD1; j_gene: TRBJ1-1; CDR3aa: CASSYGGQGEAFF; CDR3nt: TGTGCCAGCAGTTACGGGGGACAGGGAGAAGCTTTCTTT
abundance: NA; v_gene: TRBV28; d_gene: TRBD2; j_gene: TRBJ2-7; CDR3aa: CASSSKLAGGLTYEQYF; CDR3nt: TGTGCCAGCAGTTCTAAACTAGCGGGAGGCCTCACCTACGAGCAGTACTTC
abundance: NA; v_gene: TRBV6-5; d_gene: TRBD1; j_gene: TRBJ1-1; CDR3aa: CASRTGGAGTEAFF; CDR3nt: TGTGCCAGCAGGACAGGGGGCGCGGGCACTGAAGCTTTCTTT
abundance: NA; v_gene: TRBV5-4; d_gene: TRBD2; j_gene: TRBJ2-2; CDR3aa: CASSYGLAGVVGGELFF; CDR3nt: TGTGCCAGCAGCTACGGACTAGCGGGAGTTGTGGGCGGGGAGCTGTTTTTT
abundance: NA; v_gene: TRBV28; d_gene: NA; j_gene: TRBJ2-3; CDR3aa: CASTQGGKGVDTQYF; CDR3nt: TGTGCCAGCACACAAGGCGGCAAAGGGGTGGATACGCAGTATTTT
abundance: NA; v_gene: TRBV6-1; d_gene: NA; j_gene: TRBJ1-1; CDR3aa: CALEKDPVGAFF; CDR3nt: TGTGCCCTGGAAAAGGATCCCGTGGGGGCTTTCTTT
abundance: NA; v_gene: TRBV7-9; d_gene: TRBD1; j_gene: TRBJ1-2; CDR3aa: CASSLGTGGGTNYGYTF; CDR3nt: TGTGCCAGCAGCTTAGGGACAGGGGGCGGAACAAACTATGGCTACACCTTC
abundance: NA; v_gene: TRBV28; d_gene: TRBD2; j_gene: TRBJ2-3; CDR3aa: CASSLFGRAADTQYF; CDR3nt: TGTGCCAGCAGTTTATTCGGGAGGGCCGCAGATACGCAGTATTTT
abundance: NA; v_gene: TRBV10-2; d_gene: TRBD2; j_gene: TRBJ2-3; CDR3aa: CASSGLGTSTDTQYF; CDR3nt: TGCGCCAGCAGCGGACTAGGGACTAGCACAGATACGCAGTATTTT
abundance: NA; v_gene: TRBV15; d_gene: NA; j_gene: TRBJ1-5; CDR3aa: CATSRDGRMRDQPQHF; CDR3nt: TGTGCCACCAGCAGAGATGGGCGGATGCGGGATCAGCCCCAGCATTTT
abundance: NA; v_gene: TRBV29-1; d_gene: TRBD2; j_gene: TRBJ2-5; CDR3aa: CSVEGSGGEETQYF; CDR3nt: TGCAGCGTTGAAGGGAGTGGGGGGGAAGAGACCCAGTACTTC
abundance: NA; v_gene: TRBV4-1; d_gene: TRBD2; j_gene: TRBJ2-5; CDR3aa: CASSQPLAGGQETQYF; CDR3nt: TGCGCCAGCAGCCAACCTTTAGCGGGAGGGCAAGAGACCCAGTACTTC
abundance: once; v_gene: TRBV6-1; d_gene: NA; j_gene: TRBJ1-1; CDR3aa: CASSEMGDGTEAFF; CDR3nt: TGTGCCAGCAGTGAAATGGGAGACGGAACTGAAGCTTTCTTT
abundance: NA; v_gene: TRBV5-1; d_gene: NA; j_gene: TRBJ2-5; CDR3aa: CASSFTGATQYF; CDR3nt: TGCGCCAGCAGCTTTACAGGAGCGACCCAGTACTTC
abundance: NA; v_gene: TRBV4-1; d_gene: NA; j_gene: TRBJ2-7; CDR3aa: CASSPKFAGSSYEQYF; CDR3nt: TGCGCCAGCAGCCCCAAATTTGCAGGGAGCTCCTACGAGCAGTACTTC
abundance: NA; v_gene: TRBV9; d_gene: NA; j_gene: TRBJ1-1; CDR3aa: CASSATDMNTEAFF; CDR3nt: TGTGCCAGCAGCGCTACAGACATGAACACTGAAGCTTTCTTT
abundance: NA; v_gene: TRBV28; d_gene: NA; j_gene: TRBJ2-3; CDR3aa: CASSQARESGTDTQYF; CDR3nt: TGTGCCAGCAGTCAGGCGAGGGAGTCGGGCACAGATACGCAGTATTTT
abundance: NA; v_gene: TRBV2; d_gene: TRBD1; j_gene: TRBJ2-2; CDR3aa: CASSFATGVNGELFF; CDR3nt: TGTGCCAGCAGTTTTGCCACAGGGGTTAACGGGGAGCTGTTTTTT
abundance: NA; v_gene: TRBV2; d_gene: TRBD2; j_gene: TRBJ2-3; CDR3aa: CASPAPGGSLGDTQYF; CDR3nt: TGTGCCAGCCCTGCTCCGGGGGGATCCCTGGGAGATACGCAGTATTTT
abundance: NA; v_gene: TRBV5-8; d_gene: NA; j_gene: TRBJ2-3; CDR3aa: CASSQTSTDTQYF; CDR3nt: TGTGCCAGCAGTCAGACTAGCACAGATACGCAGTATTTT
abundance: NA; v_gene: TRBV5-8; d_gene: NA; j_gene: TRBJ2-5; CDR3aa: CASSLRFTEGRHGQETQYF; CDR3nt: TGTGCCAGCAGCCTCCGATTTACGGAGGGACGTCACGGTCAAGAGACCCAGTACTTC
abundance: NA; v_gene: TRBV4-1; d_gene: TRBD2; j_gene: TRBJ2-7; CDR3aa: CASSQGCGGPYEQYF; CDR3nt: TGCGCCAGCAGCCAAGGATGCGGGGGACCCTACGAGCAGTACTTC
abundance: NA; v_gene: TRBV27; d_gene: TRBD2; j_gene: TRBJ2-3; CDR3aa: CASIPSGTSATDTQYF; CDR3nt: TGTGCCAGCATCCCTTCGGGAACTAGCGCCACAGATACGCAGTATTTT
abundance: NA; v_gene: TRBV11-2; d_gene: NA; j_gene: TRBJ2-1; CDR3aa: CASSYQGISSYNEQFF; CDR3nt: TGTGCCAGCAGCTACCAGGGTATAAGCTCCTACAATGAGCAGTTCTTC
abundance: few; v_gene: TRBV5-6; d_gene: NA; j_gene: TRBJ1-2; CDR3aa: CASSPTVPLAYGYTF; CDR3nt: TGTGCCAGCAGCCCGACAGTCCCTCTTGCCTATGGCTACACCTTC
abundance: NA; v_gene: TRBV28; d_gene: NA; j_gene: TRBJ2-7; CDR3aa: CASSFALYEQYF; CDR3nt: TGTGCCAGCAGTTTTGCCCTCTACGAGCAGTACTTC
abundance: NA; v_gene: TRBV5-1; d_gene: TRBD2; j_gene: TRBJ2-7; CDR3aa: CASSLTGLVYEQYF; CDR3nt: TGCGCCAGCAGCTTAACGGGACTAGTCTACGAGCAGTACTTC
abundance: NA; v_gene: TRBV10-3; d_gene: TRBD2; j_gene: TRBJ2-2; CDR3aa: CAISESRASGNNTGELFF; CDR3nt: TGTGCCATCAGTGAGTCGAGGGCTAGCGGCAATAACACCGGGGAGCTGTTTTTT
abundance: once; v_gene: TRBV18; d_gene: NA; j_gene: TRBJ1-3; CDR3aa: CASSPGVYSGNTIYF; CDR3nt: TGTGCCAGCTCACCAGGAGTCTACTCTGGAAACACCATATATTTT
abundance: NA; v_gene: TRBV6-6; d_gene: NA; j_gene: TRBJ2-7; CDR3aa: CASSSTGREQYF; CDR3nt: TGTGCCAGCAGTTCCACAGGGAGGGAGCAGTACTTC
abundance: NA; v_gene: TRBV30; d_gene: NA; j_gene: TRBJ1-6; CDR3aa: CAWSVTPKSPGSYNSPLHF; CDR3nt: TGTGCCTGGAGTGTAACCCCTAAGTCCCCTGGCTCCTATAATTCACCCCTCCACTTT
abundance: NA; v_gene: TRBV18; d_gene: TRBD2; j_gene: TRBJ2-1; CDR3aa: CASSPRKSPGGPGEQFF; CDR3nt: TGTGCCAGCTCACCCAGAAAGAGTCCGGGAGGGCCCGGAGAGCAGTTCTTC
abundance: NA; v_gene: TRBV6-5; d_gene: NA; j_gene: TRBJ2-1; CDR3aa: CASSYSKANEQFF; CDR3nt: TGTGCCAGCAGTTACTCGAAGGCCAATGAGCAGTTCTTC
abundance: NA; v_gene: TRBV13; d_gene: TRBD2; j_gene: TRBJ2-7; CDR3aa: CASSYGTSGRREQYF; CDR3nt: TGTGCCAGCAGCTACGGGACTAGCGGGAGGAGGGAGCAGTACTTC